The clone carrying this T cell receptor (beta chain) was seen just once. Unmatched junction bases numbered 11, after V lost 4 bases and J lost 6 bases. The CDR3 runs 17 residues. The germline gives CDR1 KGHSH, CDR2 LQKENI. The data originate from a study of regulatory T cells in long-lasting Graves disease. Investigators prepared the TCR beta libraries by applying iRepertoire HTBI primers and Arm-PCR of CDR3 regions. In TCRdb, the multiplex PCR reads were re-called with MiXCR into one record per CDR3 protein. The sample lists about 420,000 distinct CDR3 sequences, 16% occurring once. Time point specified: newly diagnosed GD, antithyroid drugs for less than 3 months. The TCR library used RNA extracted from PBMCs. These data were also reused for a study on T cells in Graves' hyperthyroidism and ophthalmopathy.

This TCR came from a woman between 18 and 29 years old with Graves disease. This chain links TRBV18 with TRBJ2-1; 11 positions agree with TRBD2. Sequenced material: peripheral blood mononuclear cells (PBMCs), taken at new diagnosis, from a patient treated with antithyroid drugs. The CDR3 nucleotides read TGTGCCAGCTCACAAACGAAACTAGCGGGAGTATTCAATGAGCAGTTCTTC. The encoded protein is CASSQTKLAGVFNEQFF. The full variable domain, completed using reference TRBV18 and TRBJ2-1, is NAGVMQNPRHLVRRRGQEARLRCSPMKGHSHVYWYRQLPEEGLKFMVYLQKENIIDESGMPKERFSAEFPKEGPSILRIQQVVRGDSAAYFCASSQTKLAGVFNEQFFGPGTRLTVL.